This TCR beta chain is drawn from a study of blood T cell repertoires in COVID-19. Trimming took off 2 bases at V and 1 base at J, with 5 bases between the two ends. Per germline, CDR1 MNHGY and CDR2 SAAAGT. The length of the CDR3 is 13 residues. The method was immunoSEQ multiplex PCR; TCRdb's version includes in-frame clones alone and lacks a portion of them. Of 100,000 to 150,000 clones listed, about 79% are singletons. This clone appeared a few times. V is TRBV6-8 and J is TRBJ1-1; D remains ambiguous. This TCR came from a man in his 70s with acute or convalescent COVID-19. Sequenced material: peripheral blood. CDR3 nucleotide sequence: TGTGCCAGCAGTTACCTATCGAACACTGAAGCTTTCTTT. This codes for CASSYLSNTEAFF.